This T cell receptor beta chain derives from a study of tumor-infiltrating lymphocytes in primary liver carcinoma. This CDR3 is 17 amino acids long. V was trimmed by 2 bases and J by 7 bases, leaving 20 bases between them. The germline CDR1 and CDR2 sequences are MNHNS and SASEGT. Judged by abundance, this clonotype is medium-sized. Starting material for RNA and DNA co-extraction consisted of roughly 19-34 mg of unsorted bulk tissue. Synthesis of TCR beta cDNA was carried out from around 540 ng total RNA with a constant-region primer. Slightly modified ARM-PCR with three nested multiplex PCR rounds yielded TCR beta libraries. Amplification in the first two PCR rounds was performed using TRBV1-TRBV30 forward primers and a C-beta reverse primer for approximately 10 cycles each. TCRdb re-called the multiplex PCR reads with MiXCR, one entry per CDR3 protein. In the table there are about 33,000 distinct CDR3 sequences, about 82% of which are singletons.

The chain links TRBV6-1 to TRBJ2-2, with D unresolved. This TCR was recovered from a man between 35 and 55 years old with primary liver carcinoma and hepatitis B virus infection. Sequencing was carried out using liver tumor tissue from sampling region 5. Stated subset: tumor region T5, tumor centre. The CDR3 protein is CASSEIGWQALDGELFF. As DNA, the CDR3 is TGTGCCAGCAGTGAAATCGGATGGCAGGCCCTCGACGGGGAGCTGTTTTTT.